A selection of T cell receptor beta chains follows, all from one sample in a study of shared clonotypes between healthy human individuals. The assay was immunoSEQ multiplex PCR, and TCRdb's table has in-frame clones only and misses some. Of about 750,000 clones in the sample, more than 85% were seen once. Input material: naive CD8+ T cells sorted from blood. Receptor source: a man aged 25 to 40 in good health. CDR3s include the opening cysteine and the closing phenylalanine or tryptophan.

V gene	J gene	CDR3 protein
TRBV27	TRBJ1-3	CASSIQGKGNTIYF
TRBV29-1	TRBJ1-5	CSVQQGPQHF
TRBV11-3	TRBJ2-1	CASSSVSGLSEQFF
TRBV13	TRBJ2-3	CASGEEREGPGTQYF
TRBV9	TRBJ2-1	CASSVAGGWNEQFF
TRBV6-5	TRBJ2-1	CASSYFLGSGGEQFF
TRBV15	TRBJ1-3	CATSLTPYSGNTIYF
TRBV27	TRBJ2-7	CASSPPGVGRSFYEQYF
TRBV29-1	TRBJ2-5	CSVETGTEQETQYF
TRBV19	TRBJ2-7	CASSLGWEGAGYEQYF
TRBV30	TRBJ2-2	CAWSVLAGELFF
TRBV19	TRBJ2-7	CASSILPSGGYEQYF
TRBV27	TRBJ1-2	CASSVRPANYGYTF
TRBV4-1	TRBJ1-4	CASSPNWFTEQNEKLFF
TRBV30	TRBJ2-7	CAWSDETTGLAGPSLEQYF
TRBV7-9	TRBJ2-1	CASSPPRGSINEQFF
TRBV29-1	TRBJ2-6	CSVVSSGTTGANVLTF
TRBV11-1	TRBJ2-7	CASSLEGDSSYEQYF
TRBV15	TRBJ2-7	CATSLAGSYEQYF
TRBV14	TRBJ1-4	CASSDETGTDEKLFF
TRBV4-1	TRBJ2-1	CASSQGGLEQFF
TRBV27	TRBJ2-7	CASSLVLAGGSYEQYF
TRBV7-2	TRBJ1-5	CASSLPPNQPQHF
TRBV28	TRBJ1-1	CASSFRGGSTEAFF
TRBV5-1	TRBJ2-5	CASSFPVETSGVMETQYF
TRBV18	TRBJ2-1	CASSPPVGSSLGEQFF
TRBV9	TRBJ2-1	CASSSTADEQFF
TRBV19	TRBJ1-1	CASTMWTNTEAFF
TRBV7-9	TRBJ2-7	CASSSRGREQYF